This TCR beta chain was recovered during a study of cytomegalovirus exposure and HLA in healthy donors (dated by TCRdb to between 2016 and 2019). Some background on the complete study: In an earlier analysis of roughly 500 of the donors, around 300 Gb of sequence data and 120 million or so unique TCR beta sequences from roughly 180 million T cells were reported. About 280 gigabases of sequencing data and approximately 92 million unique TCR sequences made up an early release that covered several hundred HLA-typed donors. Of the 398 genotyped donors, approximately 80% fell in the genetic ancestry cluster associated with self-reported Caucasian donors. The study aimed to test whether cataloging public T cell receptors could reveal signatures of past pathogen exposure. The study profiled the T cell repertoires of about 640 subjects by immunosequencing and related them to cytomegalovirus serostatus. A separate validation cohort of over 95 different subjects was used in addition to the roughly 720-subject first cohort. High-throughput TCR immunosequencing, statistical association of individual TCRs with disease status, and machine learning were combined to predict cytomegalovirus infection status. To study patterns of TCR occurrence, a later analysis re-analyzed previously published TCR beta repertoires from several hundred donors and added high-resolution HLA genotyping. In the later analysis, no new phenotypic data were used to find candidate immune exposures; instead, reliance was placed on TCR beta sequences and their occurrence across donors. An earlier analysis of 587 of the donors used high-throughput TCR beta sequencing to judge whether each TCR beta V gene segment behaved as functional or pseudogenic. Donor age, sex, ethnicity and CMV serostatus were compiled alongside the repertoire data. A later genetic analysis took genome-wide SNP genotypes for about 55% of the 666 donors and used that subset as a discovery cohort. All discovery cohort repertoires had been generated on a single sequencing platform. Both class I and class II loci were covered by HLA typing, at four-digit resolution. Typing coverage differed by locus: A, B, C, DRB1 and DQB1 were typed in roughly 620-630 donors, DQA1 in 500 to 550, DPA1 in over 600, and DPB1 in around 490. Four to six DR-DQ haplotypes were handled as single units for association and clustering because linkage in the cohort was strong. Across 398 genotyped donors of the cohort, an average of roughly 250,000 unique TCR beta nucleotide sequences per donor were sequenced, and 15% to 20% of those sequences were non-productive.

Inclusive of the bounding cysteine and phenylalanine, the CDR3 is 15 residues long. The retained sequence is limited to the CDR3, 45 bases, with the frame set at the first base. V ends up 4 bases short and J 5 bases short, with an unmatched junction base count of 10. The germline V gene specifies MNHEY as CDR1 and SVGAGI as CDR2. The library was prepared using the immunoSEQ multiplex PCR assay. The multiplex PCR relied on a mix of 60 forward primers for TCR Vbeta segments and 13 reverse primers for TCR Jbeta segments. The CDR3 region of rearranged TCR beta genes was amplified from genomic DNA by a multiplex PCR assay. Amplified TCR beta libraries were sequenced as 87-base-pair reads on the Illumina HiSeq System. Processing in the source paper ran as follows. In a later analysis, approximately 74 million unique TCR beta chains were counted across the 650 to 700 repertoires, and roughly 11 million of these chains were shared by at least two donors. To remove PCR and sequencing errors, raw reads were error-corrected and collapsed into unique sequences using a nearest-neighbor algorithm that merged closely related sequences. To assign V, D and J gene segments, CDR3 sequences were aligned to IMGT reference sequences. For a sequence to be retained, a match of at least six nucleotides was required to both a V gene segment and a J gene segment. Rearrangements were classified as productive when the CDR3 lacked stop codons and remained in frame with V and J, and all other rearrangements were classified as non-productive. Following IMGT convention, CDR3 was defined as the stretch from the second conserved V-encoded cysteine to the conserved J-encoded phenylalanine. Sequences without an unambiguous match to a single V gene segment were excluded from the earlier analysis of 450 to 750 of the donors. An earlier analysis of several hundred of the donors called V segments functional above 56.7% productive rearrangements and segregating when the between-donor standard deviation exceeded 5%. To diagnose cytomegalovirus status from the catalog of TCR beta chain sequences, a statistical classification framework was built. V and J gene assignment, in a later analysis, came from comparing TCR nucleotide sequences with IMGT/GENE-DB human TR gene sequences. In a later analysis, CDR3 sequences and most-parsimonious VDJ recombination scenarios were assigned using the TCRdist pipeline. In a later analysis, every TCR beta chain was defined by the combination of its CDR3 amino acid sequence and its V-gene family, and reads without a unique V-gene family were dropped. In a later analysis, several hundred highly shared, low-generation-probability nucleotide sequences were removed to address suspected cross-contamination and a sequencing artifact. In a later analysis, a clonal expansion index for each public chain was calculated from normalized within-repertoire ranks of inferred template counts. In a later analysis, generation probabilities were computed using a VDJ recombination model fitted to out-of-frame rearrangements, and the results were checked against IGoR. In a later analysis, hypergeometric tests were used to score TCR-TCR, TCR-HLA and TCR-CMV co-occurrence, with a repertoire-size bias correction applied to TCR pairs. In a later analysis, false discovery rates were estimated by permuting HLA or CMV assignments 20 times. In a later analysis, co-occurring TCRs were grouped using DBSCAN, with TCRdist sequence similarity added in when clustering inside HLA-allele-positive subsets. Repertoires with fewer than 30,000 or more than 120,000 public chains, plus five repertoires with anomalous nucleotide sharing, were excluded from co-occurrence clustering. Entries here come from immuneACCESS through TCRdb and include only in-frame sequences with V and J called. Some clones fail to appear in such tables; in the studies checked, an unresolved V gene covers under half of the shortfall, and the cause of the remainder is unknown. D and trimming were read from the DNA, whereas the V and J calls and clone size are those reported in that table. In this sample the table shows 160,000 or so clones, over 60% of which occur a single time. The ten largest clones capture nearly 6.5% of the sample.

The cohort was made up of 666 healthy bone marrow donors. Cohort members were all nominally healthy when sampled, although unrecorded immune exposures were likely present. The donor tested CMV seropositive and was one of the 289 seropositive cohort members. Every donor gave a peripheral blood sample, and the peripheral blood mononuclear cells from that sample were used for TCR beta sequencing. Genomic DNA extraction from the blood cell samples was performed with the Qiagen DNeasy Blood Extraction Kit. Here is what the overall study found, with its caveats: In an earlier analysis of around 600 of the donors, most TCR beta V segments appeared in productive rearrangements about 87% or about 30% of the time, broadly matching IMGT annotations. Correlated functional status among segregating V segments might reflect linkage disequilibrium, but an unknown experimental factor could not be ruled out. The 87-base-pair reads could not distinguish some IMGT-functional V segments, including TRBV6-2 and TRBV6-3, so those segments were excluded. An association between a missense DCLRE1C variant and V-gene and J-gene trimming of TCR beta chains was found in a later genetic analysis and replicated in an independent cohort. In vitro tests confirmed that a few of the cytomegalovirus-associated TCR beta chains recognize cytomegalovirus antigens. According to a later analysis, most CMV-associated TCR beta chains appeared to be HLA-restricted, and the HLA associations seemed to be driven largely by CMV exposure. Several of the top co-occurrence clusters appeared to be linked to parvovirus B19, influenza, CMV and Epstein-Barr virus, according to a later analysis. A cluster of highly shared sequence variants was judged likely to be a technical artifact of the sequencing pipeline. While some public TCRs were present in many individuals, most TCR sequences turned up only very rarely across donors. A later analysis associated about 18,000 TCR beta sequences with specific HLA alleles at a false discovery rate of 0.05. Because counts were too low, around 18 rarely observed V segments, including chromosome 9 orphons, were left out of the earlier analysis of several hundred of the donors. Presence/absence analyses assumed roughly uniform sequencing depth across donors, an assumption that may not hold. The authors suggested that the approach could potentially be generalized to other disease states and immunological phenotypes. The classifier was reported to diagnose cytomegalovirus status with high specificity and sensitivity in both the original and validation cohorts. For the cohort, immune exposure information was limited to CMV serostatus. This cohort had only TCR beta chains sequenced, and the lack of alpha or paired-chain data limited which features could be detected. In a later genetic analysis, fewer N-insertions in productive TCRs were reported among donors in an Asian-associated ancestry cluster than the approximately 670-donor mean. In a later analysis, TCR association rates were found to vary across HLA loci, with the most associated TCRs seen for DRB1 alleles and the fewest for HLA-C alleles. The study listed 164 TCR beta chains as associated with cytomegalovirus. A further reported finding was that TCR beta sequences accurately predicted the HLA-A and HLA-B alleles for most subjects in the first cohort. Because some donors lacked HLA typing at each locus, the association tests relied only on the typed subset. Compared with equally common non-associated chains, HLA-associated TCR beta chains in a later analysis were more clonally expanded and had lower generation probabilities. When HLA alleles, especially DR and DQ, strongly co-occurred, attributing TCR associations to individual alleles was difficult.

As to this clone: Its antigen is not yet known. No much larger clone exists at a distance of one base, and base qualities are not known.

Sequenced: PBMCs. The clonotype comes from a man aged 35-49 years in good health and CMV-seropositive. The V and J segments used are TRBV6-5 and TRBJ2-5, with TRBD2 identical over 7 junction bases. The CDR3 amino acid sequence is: CASSWGEGRRETQYF. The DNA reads TGTGCCAGCAGTTGGGGGGAGGGGAGACGGGAGACCCAGTACTTC.